The entry that follows covers one T cell receptor beta chain sequence. The CDR3 has 13 amino acids. V shed 6 bases and J 9 bases; nucleotides not matched to a gene: 8. Germline-derived CDR1 and CDR2 are MNHEY and SVGAGI. This entry comes from a study of CD8 T cells in Susac syndrome. RNA amounts of about 0.5 to 1 ug underwent reverse transcription with random hexamers. TCRdb re-analysed the immunoSEQ multiplex PCR reads in MiXCR, keeping a single row per CDR3 protein. The table records around 150,000 distinct CDR3 sequences, roughly 94% of them present only once. Sequences were obtained from CD4+ T cells from PBMCs. The receptor comes from a human donor with multiple sclerosis. V and J are TRBV6-5 and TRBJ2-1; TRBD1 matches 7 bases. The CDR3 DNA reads as TGTGCCAGCAGGGGAACAGGGGCGATTGAGCAGTTCTTC. The encoded protein is CASRGTGAIEQFF.